This note documents a single TCR beta chain sequence. This clonotype was picked up many times. Its recognized antigen is unknown. No much larger clone is present one base from it, and per-base qualities are unavailable. The data derive from a study of T cells in Graves' hyperthyroidism and ophthalmopathy (dated by TCRdb to the late 2010s). For context, the study as a whole: Peripheral blood samples were taken at initial diagnosis, before any treatment was given. The 95 to 100 discovery patients were randomly divided into training and test sets at a 7:3 ratio. The paper describes TCR Vbeta CDR3 sequencing of around 140 peripheral blood samples, made up of about 41 ophthalmopathy patients, 70 to 75 hyperthyroidism patients and 17 progressor patients. The study also compared thyroid tissue and blood T-cell repertoires from more than five Graves' hyperthyroidism patients. A discovery cohort of roughly 100 patients, approximately 44 with Graves' ophthalmopathy and more than 55 with stable Graves' hyperthyroidism, was used to find distinguishing TCR V-J signatures. Following sampling, methimazole starting at 30 mg daily was given to hyperthyroidism patients, and high-dose intravenous methylprednisolone was given to ophthalmopathy patients. Whether ophthalmopathy could be predicted prospectively was tested in an independent validation cohort made up of 18 to 20 hyperthyroidism patients plus 17 patients who later progressed to ophthalmopathy.

Including cysteine and phenylalanine, the CDR3 has 16 amino acids. Only CDR3 DNA is held: 48 bases, read in frame from base 1. V is pared back by 3 bases and J by 5 bases, with 19 bases lying between the germline termini. The paper's findings and limits, for the study overall: No statistical method was used to set the sample size in advance, and investigators knew the group allocation. In cross-validation, a model built on a 13 V-J signature told ophthalmopathy apart from stable hyperthyroidism with over 85% sensitivity and approximately 84% specificity, and in testing the same model reached 80%/75%. In validation, progression to ophthalmopathy was predicted by the model with roughly 71% sensitivity and approximately 78% specificity, a median of about 6.4 months before onset. Most expanded thyroid clonotypes (frequency above 0.001) were also detected in blood, suggesting blood repertoires may reflect thyroid immune responses.

Moderately to severely active disease, a Clinical Activity Score of at least 3, a NOSPECS grade of at least 4, and a duration under 3 months were present in ophthalmopathy patients. Any patient with an uncontrolled infection, another autoimmune disease, pregnancy or lactation was excluded. Diagnoses were established on the basis of clinical symptoms, serum thyroxine and TRAb, thyroid ultrasound, and orbital computed tomography. Ficoll-Paque density gradient centrifugation was used to isolate PBMCs from about 9.4 ml of fresh peripheral blood. Total RNA was extracted using Trizol reagent, and RNA quality was assessed on an Agilent 2100 Bioanalyzer. The TCR beta CDR3 regions were amplified from the RNA transcripts. The TCR CDR3 was subjected to a first round of RT-PCR using the HTBI primer set and the Qiagen OneStep RT-PCR kit. Libraries were constructed in a second round of multiplex PCR, after which size selection and purification were carried out. Sequencing of the libraries was done on an Illumina HiSeq2000 using paired-end 100 bp reads. In the source study's methods: SOAPnuke was used to process the raw data, with reads discarded if the reads contained adapters or uncalled bases, had a mean Phred below 15, or lacked an exact constant-primer or identifier match. COPE v1.2.5 was used to merge high-quality paired reads, and clonotypes were defined as unique nucleotide sequences. MiTCR v1.1 was used to align the clonotypes against IMGT TRBV, TRBD and TRBJ reference segments. The analysis included only V-J combinations with a frequency above 0.0001, which together covered about 99% of the repertoires. A TCS score was defined as the ratio of F50 (clonal expansion) to E x V (chaos), with BLOSUM62-based TCRdist applied between CDR3 peptides within each V-J. Welch's t-statistics and random forest reduced fewer than 550 V-J features to 13, which were used in a naive Bayes classifier (R e1071). The public reads were run again by TCRdb, first through fastp at Q25 and then through MiXCR, and only productive beta chains were kept. Each record represents a unique CDR3 protein, reported with the most common genes and DNA among its rows. These V and J calls derive from TCRdb rather than the authors' analysis. Within this sample are hundreds of thousands of distinct CDR3 sequences, with roughly 14% of them counted one time only. The ten largest make up roughly an eighth of the sample.

Sequenced input: blood. The chain joins TRBV12-3 or TRBV12-4 to TRBJ1-1; 5 matching bases give a weak D call of TRBD1. This receptor was obtained from a man aged 18 to 35 with Graves' ophthalmopathy. The DNA is as follows: TGTGCCAGCAGTTTGGATGAGGGGCGATGGGGGACTGAAGCTTTCTTT. Its protein reads: CASSLDEGRWGTEAFF.